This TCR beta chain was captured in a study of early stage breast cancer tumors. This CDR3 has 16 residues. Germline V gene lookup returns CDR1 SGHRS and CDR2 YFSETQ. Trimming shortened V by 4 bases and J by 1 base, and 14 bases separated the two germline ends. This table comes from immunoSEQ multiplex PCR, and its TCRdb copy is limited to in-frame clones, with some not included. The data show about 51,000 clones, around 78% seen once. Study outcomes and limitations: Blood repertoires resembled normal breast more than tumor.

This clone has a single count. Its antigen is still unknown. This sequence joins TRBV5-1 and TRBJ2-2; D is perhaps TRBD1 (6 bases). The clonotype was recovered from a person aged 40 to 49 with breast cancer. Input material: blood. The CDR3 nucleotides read TGCGCCAGCAGCCCCCCTACAGGGAGGAACACCGGGGAGCTGTTTTTT. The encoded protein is CASSPPTGRNTGELFF.